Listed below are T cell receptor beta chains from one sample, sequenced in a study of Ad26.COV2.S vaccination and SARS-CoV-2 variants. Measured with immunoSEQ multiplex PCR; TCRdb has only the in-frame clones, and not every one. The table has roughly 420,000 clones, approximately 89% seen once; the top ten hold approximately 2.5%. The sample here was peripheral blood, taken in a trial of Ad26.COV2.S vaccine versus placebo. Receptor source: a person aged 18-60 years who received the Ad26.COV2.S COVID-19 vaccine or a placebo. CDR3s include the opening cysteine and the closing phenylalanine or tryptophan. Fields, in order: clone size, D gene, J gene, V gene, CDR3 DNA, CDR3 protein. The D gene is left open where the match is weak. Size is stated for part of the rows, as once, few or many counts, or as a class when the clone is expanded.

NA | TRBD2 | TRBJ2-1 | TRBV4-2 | TGTGCCAGCAGCCAATCCCCTAGCGGGAGAATCGATGAGCAGTTCTTC | CASSQSPSGRIDEQFF
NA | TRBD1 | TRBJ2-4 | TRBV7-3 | TGTGCCAGCAGCCCGACAGGGTCCGACATTCAGTACTTC | CASSPTGSDIQYF
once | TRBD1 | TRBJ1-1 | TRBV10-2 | TGCGCCAGCGGAGGGGGCTGGGGGGACACTGAAGCTTTCTTT | CASGGGWGDTEAFF
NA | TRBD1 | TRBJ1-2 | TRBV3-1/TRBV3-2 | TGTGCCAGCAGCGTCCGAGGGACAGGAGATGGCTACACCTTC | CASSVRGTGDGYTF
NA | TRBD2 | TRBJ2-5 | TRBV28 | TGTGCCAGCAGTTTACGAATCATAGCGGGGGTCAGAGAGACCCAGTACTTC | CASSLRIIAGVRETQYF
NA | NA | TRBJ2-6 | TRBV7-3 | TGTGCCAGCAGCCTTCTTCGGGCAGGGGCCAACGTCCTGACTTTC | CASSLLRAGANVLTF
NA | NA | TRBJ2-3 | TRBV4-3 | TGCGCCAGCAGCCAAGATTGGGGTAGCGAGAGCACAGATACGCAGTATTTT | CASSQDWGSESTDTQYF
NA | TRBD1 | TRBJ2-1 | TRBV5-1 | TGCGCCAGCAGCTGGACCACCGGGACAGGGTACAATGAGCAGTTCTTC | CASSWTTGTGYNEQFF
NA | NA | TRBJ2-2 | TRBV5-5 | TGTGCCAGCAGCCCCCAAGATTTCAGGGAGCTGTTTTTT | CASSPQDFRELFF
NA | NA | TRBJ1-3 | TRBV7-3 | TGTGCCAGCAGCCCAGGGATCGGAAACACCATATATTTT | CASSPGIGNTIYF
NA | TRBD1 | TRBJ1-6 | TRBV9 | TGTGCCAGCAGCGCCAGCGTCGGGACAGATTATAATTCACCCCTCCACTTT | CASSASVGTDYNSPLHF
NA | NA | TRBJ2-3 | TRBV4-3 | TGCGCCAGCAGCCAAGGCCAGGTCACAGATACGCAGTATTTT | CASSQGQVTDTQYF